This TCR beta chain originates from a study of T cell repertoires in cytomegalovirus infection (dated by TCRdb to between 2018 and 2021). Describing the broader study: Donor HLA type was relevant to the analysis, because carriage of CMV infection together with the matching HLA type was indicated by public TCR beta signatures. The research as a whole found: In both this cohort and an independent roughly 360-donor cohort, the cumulative frequency of public TCR beta family members distinguished carriers of CMV infection plus the relevant HLA type. The ex vivo response was dominated by HLA-C-restricted CMV-specific TCR beta clonotypes, which also provided the single most frequent clonotype in two of eight donors.

The sequencing machine was an Illumina HiSeq 1500. TCRdb trimmed public reads at Q25 via fastp, called clones via MiXCR and kept in-frame beta chains. Rows matching on CDR3 protein sequence are summarized as one entry with the most common DNA and genes. Counted in this sample were around 490,000 distinct CDR3 sequences; 26% of them appeared once. In total, the top ten clones hold roughly 13% of the sample. Here V drops 5 bases and J drops 10 bases, and the junction holds 8 bases not matched to any gene. The CDR3 covers 14 residues, taking in both the cysteine and the phenylalanine. Just the 42-base CDR3 DNA is kept, in frame starting at base 1. CDR1 SGHTA and CDR2 FQGNSA are derived from the germline V gene. This clonotype was observed a few times. The specificity of this receptor is unknown. No base-level quality is on record; no much larger clone is a single base apart.

In this chain, TRBV7-2 is recombined with TRBJ2-1, with TRBD1 identical over 10 junction bases. This TCR derives from a human donor in good health (CMV status not recorded). Some clones in this sample may be carry-over from other donors' samples. Sequencing was performed on PBMCs. The CDR3 corresponds to CASSETGTGVEQFF. The DNA reads TGTGCCAGCAGCGAAACCGGGACAGGGGTGGAGCAGTTCTTC. Extended through the reference TRBV7-2 and TRBJ2-1 proteins, this CDR3 yields the full variable domain: GAGVSQSPSNKVTEKGKDVELRCDPISGHTALYWYRQSLGQGLEFLIYFQGNSAPDKSGLPSDRFSAERTGGSVSTLTIQRTQQEDSAVYLCASSETGTGVEQFFGPGTRLTVL.